This TCR beta chain was identified in a study of radiotherapy plus CTLA-4 blockade in lung cancer. Alongside CTLA-4 blockade with ipilimumab, patients with chemo-refractory metastatic non-small-cell lung cancer received focal radiation. Turning to this clone: Its antigen is unknown.

Assay used: immunoSEQ multiplex PCR; TCRdb lists only in-frame clones, some missing. The table includes some 51,000 clones, about 77% detected once. Study-level results: The study found tumor-derived TCR clones expanded in blood after radiotherapy plus ipilimumab.

From germline, CDR1 is SEHNR and CDR2 FQNEAQ (reference sequence). Trimming left V 4 bases short and J 2 bases short, with 9 bases between. The CDR3 is 14 amino acids. The receptor was isolated from a human donor with non-small cell lung cancer whose response to radiotherapy plus ipilimumab could not be evaluated. The sample was peripheral blood, taken from a patient treated with radiotherapy plus ipilimumab. The chain employs TRBV7-9 and TRBJ1-3; TRBD1 might be the D (5 bases). The CDR3 DNA is TGTGCCAGCAGCTCCCAGGGCGCTGGAAACACCATATATTTT. The encoded protein is CASSSQGAGNTIYF.